The rows below give T cell receptor beta chains drawn from one sample of a study of cytomegalovirus exposure and HLA in healthy donors. TCRdb's table, derived via immunoSEQ multiplex PCR, lists solely in-frame clones and lacks some. The data contain roughly 86,000 clones, about 96% of them singletons. The specimen was PBMCs. These receptors came from a man between 18 and 29 years old in good health and CMV-seropositive. Each CDR3 is given with its conserved first and last residue. The D gene is left open where the match is weak. A row's size may be missing; if present it is once, few, many or a size class.

len: 13
abundance: -
v_gene: TRBV10-3
d_gene: -
j_gene: TRBJ2-7
CDR3nt: TGTGCCATCAGTGAGTACAGCTCCTACGAGCAGTACTTC
CDR3aa: CAISEYSSYEQYF

len: 13
abundance: -
v_gene: TRBV5-1
d_gene: -
j_gene: TRBJ2-7
CDR3nt: TGCGCCAGCAGCTTAACAGTATCCTACGAGCAGTACTTC
CDR3aa: CASSLTVSYEQYF

len: 12
abundance: -
v_gene: TRBV7-9
d_gene: -
j_gene: TRBJ2-2
CDR3nt: TGTGCCAGTTGGCAGGACACCGGGGAGCTGTTTTTT
CDR3aa: CASWQDTGELFF

len: 20
abundance: -
v_gene: TRBV28
d_gene: TRBD2
j_gene: TRBJ2-4
CDR3nt: TGTGCCAGCAGTTTAAAAGGACTAGCGGGAGGTTTTACGGCCAAAAACATTCAGTACTTC
CDR3aa: CASSLKGLAGGFTAKNIQYF

len: 13
abundance: -
v_gene: TRBV10-3
d_gene: -
j_gene: TRBJ1-2
CDR3nt: TGTGCCATCTCTTCGGACTATCTATCTGGCTACACCTTC
CDR3aa: CAISSDYLSGYTF

len: 17
abundance: -
v_gene: TRBV5-1
d_gene: TRBD2
j_gene: TRBJ2-1
CDR3nt: TGCGCCAGCAGCTTGGGGGAGACTAGCGGGAGACAGAATGAGCAGTTCTTC
CDR3aa: CASSLGETSGRQNEQFF

len: 16
abundance: -
v_gene: TRBV5-8
d_gene: -
j_gene: TRBJ2-7
CDR3nt: TGTGCCAGCAGCTCGGACCCTAGCGTAACTTCCTACGAGCAGTACTTC
CDR3aa: CASSSDPSVTSYEQYF

len: 15
abundance: -
v_gene: TRBV7-2
d_gene: -
j_gene: TRBJ2-5
CDR3nt: TGTGCCAGCAGCTTAGTATCCGGTTCTCAAGAGACCCAGTACTTC
CDR3aa: CASSLVSGSQETQYF

len: 13
abundance: -
v_gene: TRBV5-4
d_gene: TRBD2
j_gene: TRBJ2-3
CDR3nt: TGTGCCATCGGAAGCGGGAGCCCAGATACGCAGTATTTT
CDR3aa: CAIGSGSPDTQYF

len: 12
abundance: -
v_gene: TRBV13
d_gene: TRBD2
j_gene: TRBJ2-1
CDR3nt: TGTGCCAGCAGTACGAGCGGGAGTGAGCAGTTCTTC
CDR3aa: CASSTSGSEQFF

len: 15
abundance: once
v_gene: TRBV21-1
d_gene: -
j_gene: TRBJ2-1
CDR3nt: TGTGCCAGCAGCCCGGCGGGACGGAAGTTCAATGAGCAGTTCTTC
CDR3aa: CASSPAGRKFNEQFF

len: 14
abundance: -
v_gene: TRBV29-1
d_gene: -
j_gene: TRBJ1-4
CDR3nt: TGCAGCGTGGGGTCGGGGGGCTTGGGCGAAAAACTGTTTTTT
CDR3aa: CSVGSGGLGEKLFF

len: 14
abundance: -
v_gene: TRBV5-1
d_gene: -
j_gene: TRBJ1-3
CDR3nt: TGCGCCAGCAGCTTCGGGGGTAGCGGTGACACCATATATTTT
CDR3aa: CASSFGGSGDTIYF

len: 13
abundance: -
v_gene: TRBV19
d_gene: -
j_gene: TRBJ1-4
CDR3nt: TGTGCCAGTAGTAAGAACTTGAATGAAAAACTGTTTTTT
CDR3aa: CASSKNLNEKLFF

len: 15
abundance: -
v_gene: TRBV13
d_gene: TRBD1
j_gene: TRBJ1-1
CDR3nt: TGTGCCAGCAGAACCTCCGGGACAGGGAACACTGAAGCTTTCTTT
CDR3aa: CASRTSGTGNTEAFF

len: 15
abundance: -
v_gene: TRBV9
d_gene: TRBD2
j_gene: TRBJ2-5
CDR3nt: TGTGCCAGCAGCGTAGGGGCGGGAGGGGTAGAGACCCAGTACTTC
CDR3aa: CASSVGAGGVETQYF

len: 13
abundance: -
v_gene: TRBV27
d_gene: -
j_gene: TRBJ1-1
CDR3nt: TGTGCCAGCAGTTCCTACGCAGGCACTGAAGCTTTCTTT
CDR3aa: CASSSYAGTEAFF

len: 12
abundance: -
v_gene: TRBV7-9
d_gene: -
j_gene: TRBJ2-3
CDR3nt: TGTGCCAGCAGCTCTCAGATTTATACGCAGTATTTT
CDR3aa: CASSSQIYTQYF

len: 12
abundance: -
v_gene: TRBV5-1
d_gene: -
j_gene: TRBJ2-7
CDR3nt: TGCGCCAGCAGCTCCCGACTAGACGAGCAGTACTTC
CDR3aa: CASSSRLDEQYF

len: 17
abundance: once
v_gene: TRBV30
d_gene: -
j_gene: TRBJ1-3
CDR3nt: TGTGCCTGGAGTGTCAATGTCGGGGGTAAGACCGGAGACACCATATATTTT
CDR3aa: CAWSVNVGGKTGDTIYF

len: 15
abundance: -
v_gene: TRBV7-2
d_gene: TRBD2
j_gene: TRBJ2-1
CDR3nt: TGTGCCAGCAGCCCCGTGGGACTAGCGTACAATGAGCAGTTCTTC
CDR3aa: CASSPVGLAYNEQFF

len: 14
abundance: -
v_gene: TRBV5-4
d_gene: TRBD2
j_gene: TRBJ2-3
CDR3nt: TGTGCCAGCTATAGCGGGATGAAACCAGATACGCAGTATTTT
CDR3aa: CASYSGMKPDTQYF

len: 12
abundance: -
v_gene: TRBV18
d_gene: -
j_gene: TRBJ2-7
CDR3nt: TGTGCCAGCTCACTCTCGAGCTACGAGCAGTACTTC
CDR3aa: CASSLSSYEQYF

len: 16
abundance: once
v_gene: TRBV13
d_gene: TRBD2
j_gene: TRBJ2-7
CDR3nt: TGTGCCAGCAGCTTAAAAACTAGCGGGAGGACCTACGAGCAGTACTTC
CDR3aa: CASSLKTSGRTYEQYF

len: 15
abundance: -
v_gene: TRBV19
d_gene: TRBD1
j_gene: TRBJ2-4
CDR3nt: TGTGCCAGTAGTATAGGTTTGACAGGGAAAAACATTCAGTACTTC
CDR3aa: CASSIGLTGKNIQYF

len: 12
abundance: -
v_gene: TRBV27
d_gene: -
j_gene: TRBJ1-2
CDR3nt: TGTGCCAGCAGGGACGGGATCTATGGCTACACCTTC
CDR3aa: CASRDGIYGYTF

len: 14
abundance: -
v_gene: TRBV5-1
d_gene: -
j_gene: TRBJ1-3
CDR3nt: TGCGCCAGCTCCCCCCCGGGGGCTGGAAACACCATATATTTT
CDR3aa: CASSPPGAGNTIYF

len: 13
abundance: once
v_gene: TRBV2
d_gene: TRBD2
j_gene: TRBJ2-7
CDR3nt: TGTGCCGCGCAAGGACTAGTCCCCTACGAGCAGTACTTC
CDR3aa: CAAQGLVPYEQYF

len: 13
abundance: -
v_gene: TRBV30
d_gene: TRBD1
j_gene: TRBJ1-2
CDR3nt: TGTGCCTGGAGTGTAGGCAGGGGGCATGGCTACACCTTC
CDR3aa: CAWSVGRGHGYTF

len: 16
abundance: -
v_gene: TRBV27
d_gene: -
j_gene: TRBJ1-5
CDR3nt: TGTGCCAGCAGTTTAGGGCAGGGAATCCACGGCCAGCCCCAGCATTTT
CDR3aa: CASSLGQGIHGQPQHF

len: 15
abundance: -
v_gene: TRBV6-1
d_gene: TRBD1
j_gene: TRBJ1-1
CDR3nt: TGTGCCAGCTTCCTGACAGGGGGCTGGGACACTGAAGCTTTCTTT
CDR3aa: CASFLTGGWDTEAFF

len: 13
abundance: -
v_gene: TRBV4-1
d_gene: -
j_gene: TRBJ2-3
CDR3nt: TGCGCCAGTTCACACGTGATAACAGATACGCAGTATTTT
CDR3aa: CASSHVITDTQYF

len: 17
abundance: -
v_gene: TRBV9
d_gene: -
j_gene: TRBJ2-3
CDR3nt: TGTGCCAGCAGCGTAGAGGAGGGGCGGACTAGCACAGATACGCAGTATTTT
CDR3aa: CASSVEEGRTSTDTQYF

len: 14
abundance: -
v_gene: TRBV27
d_gene: TRBD2
j_gene: TRBJ2-7
CDR3nt: TGTGCCAGCAGGACAAAAAGCGGGAGGGCCGAGCAGTACTTC
CDR3aa: CASRTKSGRAEQYF

len: 14
abundance: -
v_gene: TRBV29-1
d_gene: TRBD2
j_gene: TRBJ2-5
CDR3nt: TGCAGCGTTGAAGGACTAGCGGGATCAGAGACCCAGTACTTC
CDR3aa: CSVEGLAGSETQYF

len: 14
abundance: -
v_gene: TRBV6-1
d_gene: TRBD1
j_gene: TRBJ2-7
CDR3nt: TGTGCCGTCCTAAAGGACAGGGTCCGCTACGAGCAGTACTTC
CDR3aa: CAVLKDRVRYEQYF

len: 12
abundance: -
v_gene: TRBV27
d_gene: -
j_gene: TRBJ2-3
CDR3nt: TGTGCCAGCAGTTTATTAACAGATACGCAGTATTTT
CDR3aa: CASSLLTDTQYF

len: 15
abundance: -
v_gene: TRBV30
d_gene: TRBD1
j_gene: TRBJ1-1
CDR3nt: TGTGCCTGGGTCCGGGACAGGATGGTGAACACTGAAGCTTTCTTT
CDR3aa: CAWVRDRMVNTEAFF

len: 13
abundance: -
v_gene: TRBV19
d_gene: TRBD1
j_gene: TRBJ1-2
CDR3nt: TGTGCCAGTAGTATCCGGGACAGGCAGGGCTACACCTTC
CDR3aa: CASSIRDRQGYTF

len: 12
abundance: once
v_gene: TRBV10-3
d_gene: -
j_gene: TRBJ2-7
CDR3nt: TGTGCCATCAGTGACACTACCTACGAGCAGTACTTC
CDR3aa: CAISDTTYEQYF

len: 14
abundance: -
v_gene: TRBV9
d_gene: -
j_gene: TRBJ1-1
CDR3nt: TGTGCCAGCTCCATGACAGATGACAACACTGAAGCTTTCTTT
CDR3aa: CASSMTDDNTEAFF

len: 13
abundance: -
v_gene: TRBV5-1
d_gene: -
j_gene: TRBJ2-3
CDR3nt: TGCGCCAGCAGCTTGTCCAATGGCGATACGCAGTATTTT
CDR3aa: CASSLSNGDTQYF

len: 16
abundance: -
v_gene: TRBV6-5
d_gene: -
j_gene: TRBJ1-2
CDR3nt: TGTGCCAGCAGTTACTCTACTTCCGCCAGGGACTATGGCTACACCTTC
CDR3aa: CASSYSTSARDYGYTF

len: 12
abundance: -
v_gene: TRBV14
d_gene: -
j_gene: TRBJ2-1
CDR3nt: TGTGCCAGCAGCCAAGTGGGCCATGAGCAGTTCTTC
CDR3aa: CASSQVGHEQFF

len: 14
abundance: -
v_gene: TRBV19
d_gene: -
j_gene: TRBJ1-1
CDR3nt: TGTGCCAGTAGTATAGCGTACGGGAACACTGAAGCTTTCTTT
CDR3aa: CASSIAYGNTEAFF

len: 18
abundance: -
v_gene: TRBV4-1
d_gene: -
j_gene: TRBJ1-4
CDR3nt: TGCGCCAGCAGCCCCTCGGGTGGAAGGCTTAAATCTAATGAAAAACTGTTTTTT
CDR3aa: CASSPSGGRLKSNEKLFF

len: 14
abundance: -
v_gene: TRBV7-2
d_gene: TRBD2
j_gene: TRBJ2-7
CDR3nt: TGTGCCAGCAGCTCGGGGGGTTTAAGCTGGGGGCAGTACTTC
CDR3aa: CASSSGGLSWGQYF

len: 13
abundance: -
v_gene: TRBV25-1
d_gene: -
j_gene: TRBJ2-7
CDR3nt: TGTGCCAGCAGGTCTAGAATCTCCTACGAGCAGTACTTC
CDR3aa: CASRSRISYEQYF

len: 14
abundance: once
v_gene: TRBV5-4
d_gene: -
j_gene: TRBJ1-2
CDR3nt: TGTGCCAGCAGCTTGGTAGGACAGCTCTATGGCTACACCTTC
CDR3aa: CASSLVGQLYGYTF

len: 11
abundance: -
v_gene: TRBV19
d_gene: -
j_gene: TRBJ1-4
CDR3nt: TGTGCCAGCGCAACTAATGAAAAACTGTTTTTT
CDR3aa: CASATNEKLFF

len: 11
abundance: -
v_gene: TRBV20-1
d_gene: -
j_gene: TRBJ2-7
CDR3nt: TGCAGTGCTAGCGGGACCTACGAGCAGTACTTC
CDR3aa: CSASGTYEQYF

len: 14
abundance: -
v_gene: TRBV5-1
d_gene: TRBD2
j_gene: TRBJ2-3
CDR3nt: TGCGCCAGCTCCGGGAGGCGGGACGCCCATACGCAGTATTTT
CDR3aa: CASSGRRDAHTQYF

len: 12
abundance: once
v_gene: TRBV19
d_gene: -
j_gene: TRBJ1-5
CDR3nt: TGTGCCAGTGGCCCAGGTAATCAGCCCCAGCATTTT
CDR3aa: CASGPGNQPQHF

len: 16
abundance: -
v_gene: TRBV19
d_gene: -
j_gene: TRBJ2-7
CDR3nt: TGTGCCAGTAGTGTCCAACTAGGGAGTAGTACCTACGAGCAGTACTTC
CDR3aa: CASSVQLGSSTYEQYF